The subject of this entry is one T cell receptor beta chain. What it binds is unknown. Sample treatment: 10-day PBMC culture with coronavirus spike peptide pools or control peptides (ViraFEST assay). Oncomine TCR Beta short-read sequencing was applied to DNA from cultured CD4+ T cells. TCRdb ran MiXCR on the PCR reads and lists one entry per CDR3 protein. Of 4,000 to 6,500 distinct CDR3 sequences in the sample, 40% to 50% were seen once. This sample was taken from a study of vaccination and CD4 T cells after COVID-19. Study details: The cells in question were stimulated using overlapping spike peptides derived from SARS-CoV-2, HCoV-NL63, HCoV-OC43 and HCoV-229E. Study-wide findings and caveats: Counts of SARS-CoV-2-reactive clonotypes had a median that went from about 20 to 38, a nonsignificant change.

The CDR3 loop spans 13 amino acids. With 7 bases removed from V and 0 bases from J, the gap between germline ends came to 9 bases. From germline, CDR1 is SNHLY and CDR2 FYNNEI. The TCR sequence derives from a human donor who had recovered from COVID-19. The sequencing sample was made of CD4+ T cells from blood, cultured in vitro. The chain uses TRBV2 and TRBJ1-1; tentative D call: TRBD1 (5 bases). CDR3 protein: CASTPGMNTEAFF. CDR3 bases: TGTGCCAGCACCCCAGGGATGAACACTGAAGCTTTCTTT.